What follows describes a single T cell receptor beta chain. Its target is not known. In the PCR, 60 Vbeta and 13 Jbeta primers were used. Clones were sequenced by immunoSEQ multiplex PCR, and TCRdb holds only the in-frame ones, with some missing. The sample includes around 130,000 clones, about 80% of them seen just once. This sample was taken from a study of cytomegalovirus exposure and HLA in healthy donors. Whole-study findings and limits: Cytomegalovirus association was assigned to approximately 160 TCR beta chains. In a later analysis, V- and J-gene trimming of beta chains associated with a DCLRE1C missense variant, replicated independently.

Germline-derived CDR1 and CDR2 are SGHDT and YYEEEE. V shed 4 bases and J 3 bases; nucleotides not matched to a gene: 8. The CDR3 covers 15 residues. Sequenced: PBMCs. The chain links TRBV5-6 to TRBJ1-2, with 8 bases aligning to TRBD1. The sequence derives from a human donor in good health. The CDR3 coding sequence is TGTGCCAGCAGCCCTTGGGACAGGACTGACTATGGCTACACCTTC. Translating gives CASSPWDRTDYGYTF.